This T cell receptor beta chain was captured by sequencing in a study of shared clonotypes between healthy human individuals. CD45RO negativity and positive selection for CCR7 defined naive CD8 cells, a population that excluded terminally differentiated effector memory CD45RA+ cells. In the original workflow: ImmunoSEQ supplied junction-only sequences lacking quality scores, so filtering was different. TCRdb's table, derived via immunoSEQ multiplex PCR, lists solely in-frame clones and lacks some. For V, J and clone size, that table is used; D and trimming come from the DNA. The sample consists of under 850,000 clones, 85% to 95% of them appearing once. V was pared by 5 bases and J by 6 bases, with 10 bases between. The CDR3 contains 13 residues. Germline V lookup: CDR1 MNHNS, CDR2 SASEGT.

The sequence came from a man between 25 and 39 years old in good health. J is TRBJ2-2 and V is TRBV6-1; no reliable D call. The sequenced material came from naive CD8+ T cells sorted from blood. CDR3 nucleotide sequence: TGTGCCAGCAGTCCCGAATTTTCCGGGGAGCTGTTTTTT. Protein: CASSPEFSGELFF.